The 25 T cell receptor beta chains below come from one sample, sequenced in a study of PD-L1 blockade in urothelial cancer. This table comes from immunoSEQ multiplex PCR, and its TCRdb copy is limited to in-frame clones, with some not included. The sample holds roughly 39,000 clones, 80% to 90% seen once. This specimen consisted of PBMCs, obtained around atezolizumab (anti-PD-L1) treatment. The receptors originated from a man aged 55-75 years with urothelial cancer.

This clone has a handful of counts. The V and J genes are TRBV28 and TRBJ2-7; 9 nucleotides align to TRBD2. The CDR3 totals 12 residues. J gave up 7 bases and V 4 bases, and 2 bases lay outside the gene matches. CDR1 MDHEN and CDR2 SYDVKM come from the germline V gene. The CDR3 spells CASSWGLAEQYF. The CDR3 coding sequence is TGTGCCAGCAGTTGGGGACTAGCTGAGCAGTACTTC.

This sequence joins TRBV5-8 and TRBJ2-1; D unclear. Trimming shortened V by 4 bases and J by 7 bases, and 3 bases separated the two germline ends. The CDR3 extends over 10 amino acids. Per the germline V gene, CDR1 is SGHTS and CDR2 is YDEGEE. DNA of the CDR3: TGTGCCAGCAGCCGTAATGAGCAGTTCTTC. It is translated as CASSRNEQFF.

This sequence joins TRBV30 and TRBJ2-3; TRBD2 might be the D (6 bases). The CDR3 runs 15 residues. V lost 2 bases and J 0 bases, leaving 12 bases between the germline ends. Germline V gene lookup returns CDR1 GTSNPN and CDR2 SVGIG (reference sequence). The CDR3 coding sequence is TGTGCCTGGAGTTTTAGCGGAGAGAGCACAGATACGCAGTATTTT. Residues: CAWSFSGESTDTQYF.

The V and J genes are TRBV28 and TRBJ2-2; TRBD2 agrees at 10 bases. Germline values: CDR1 MDHEN, CDR2 SYDVKM. The CDR3 covers 16 residues. Trimming cost V 7 bases and J 0 bases; bases outside gene matches: 5. The CDR3 bases are TGTGCCAGCAACCTGCTAGCGGGAGCGAACACCGGGGAGCTGTTTTTT. The encoded protein is CASNLLAGANTGELFF.

This chain connects TRBV7-3 to TRBJ2-3, with a tentative D call TRBD1 (6 bases). Trimming cost V 2 bases and J 0 bases, with 6 bases left between them. The germline V gene has CDR1 SGHTA and CDR2 FQGTGA. There are 14 residues in the CDR3. As DNA, the CDR3 is TGTGCCAGCAGCTTAGGACAGAGCACAGATACGCAGTATTTT. As protein: CASSLGQSTDTQYF.

The J gene is TRBJ2-2, the V gene TRBV19, with TRBD1 identical over 9 bases. V shed 3 bases and J 9 bases; nucleotides not matched to a gene: 5. The CDR3 is made up of 14 amino acids. Germline lookup yields CDR1 LNHDA and CDR2 SQIVND (reference sequence). The DNA for the CDR3 is TGTGCCAGTAGTATGGGACAGGGCGAGCGGGAGCTGTTTTTT. Translated: CASSMGQGERELFF.

The rearrangement uses TRBV2 and TRBJ2-4; 8 positions match TRBD1. The CDR3 extends over 13 amino acids. Germline V CDR1 and CDR2: SNHLY, FYNNEI. J gave up 8 bases and V 6 bases, and 6 bases lay outside the gene matches. The CDR3 here is CASSPKTGDIQYF. The CDR3, as DNA: TGTGCCAGCAGCCCGAAGACAGGGGACATTCAGTACTTC.

The chain carries TRBV7-3 and TRBJ2-3; 8 bases agree with TRBD1. The length of the CDR3 is 15 residues. The trim removed 5 bases at V and 2 bases at J, leaving 6 bases unmatched. Germline V lookup: CDR1 SGHTA, CDR2 FQGTGA. This CDR3 reads CASSPNRGATDTQYF. CDR3 coding DNA: TGTGCCAGCAGCCCGAACAGGGGGGCCACAGATACGCAGTATTTT.

V gene TRBV28 combines with J gene TRBJ2-5; possibly TRBD2 for D (7 bases). The CDR3 has 13 residues. The germline V gene encodes CDR1 MDHEN and CDR2 SYDVKM. V was pared by 10 bases and J by 5 bases, with 17 bases between. Here the CDR3 DNA reads TGTGCCACCATAGGGGGGGCGGGGGAGACCCAGTACTTC. This gives the protein CATIGGAGETQYF.

This chain joins TRBV6-1 and TRBJ2-7, with a tentative D call TRBD1 (6 bases). Germline V gene data show CDR1 as MNHNS and CDR2 as SASEGT. V lost 8 bases, J lost 4 bases, and 21 bases lay in between. The CDR3 runs 15 residues. CDR3 in amino acids: CASGEFWGQSYEQYF. CDR3 sequence (DNA): TGTGCCAGCGGGGAATTCTGGGGGCAATCGTACGAGCAGTACTTC.

The J gene is TRBJ2-5, the V gene TRBV5-1, with D unclear. The better agreement between TRBJ2-7 and the DNA end casts doubt on the J call. This CDR3 comprises 14 residues. Germline V gives CDR1 SGHRS, CDR2 YFSETQ. CDR3 nucleotide sequence: TGCGCCAGCAGCTTGGGTTCGTCCTCCTACGAGCAGTACTTC. It codes for CASSLGSSSYEQYF.

The chain has TRBV10-3 and TRBJ2-2; the D is unclear. The CDR3 contains 15 residues. Per germline, CDR1 ENHRY and CDR2 SYGVKD. Trimming removed 0 bases at V and 4 bases at J, with 9 bases between. This CDR3 reads CAISESALSTGELFF. The CDR3 DNA reads TGTGCCATCAGTGAGTCGGCCCTGTCCACCGGGGAGCTGTTTTTT.

This clone was recorded once. For the CDR3, the DNA is TGTGCCAGTAGTATACAGGGGGCGGAGACCCAGTACTTC. Its translation is CASSIQGAETQYF. The rearrangement joins TRBV19 to TRBJ2-5, with 8 bases lining up with TRBD1. Looked up from germline, CDR1 is LNHDA and CDR2 is SQIVND (reference sequence). J lost 5 bases, V lost 2 bases, and 1 base had no gene match. The CDR3 is 13 residues long.

The J gene is TRBJ2-5, the V gene TRBV7-2, with 8 nucleotides matching TRBD2. Germline trimming cut 8 bases from V and 3 bases from J; bases unmatched to any gene: 8. This CDR3 contains 14 residues. The germline V gene encodes CDR1 SGHTA and CDR2 FQGNSA. The CDR3 DNA follows: TGTGCCAGCCGCACCGGGGGGGCGGAAGAGACCCAGTACTTC. Encoded protein: CASRTGGAEETQYF.

V gene TRBV5-1 combines with J gene TRBJ2-2, with 7 bases aligning to TRBD1. This CDR3 contains 17 residues. Germline CDR1 is SGHRS and CDR2 is YFSETQ. The J segment lost 3 bases and the V segment lost 0 bases, leaving 8 bases of the junction unmatched. The CDR3 nucleotides read TGCGCCAGCAGCTTGGGGGTGACAGGGACACACACCGGGGAGCTGTTTTTT. Its translation: CASSLGVTGTHTGELFF.

This clone appeared a single time. The rearrangement uses TRBV5-4 and TRBJ1-6; maybe TRBD1 (5 bases). This CDR3 contains 15 residues. In germline, CDR1 is SGHNT, CDR2 YYREEE (reference sequence). Trimming took off 4 bases at V and 7 bases at J, with 15 bases between the two ends. The DNA for the CDR3 is TGTGCCAGCAGCCCGGGGGTAGCGGGGAATTCACCCCTCCACTTT. It yields the protein CASSPGVAGNSPLHF.

The chain couples TRBV9 to TRBJ2-1, with TRBD2 matching 9 bases. V shed 3 bases, J shed 7 bases, and the junction held 5 bases outside the gene matches. Germline CDR1 and CDR2: SGDLS and YYNGEE. This CDR3 region has 14 residues. CDR3 nucleotide sequence: TGTGCCAGCAGCGCGGGGACTAGCAATAATGAGCAGTTCTTC. It encodes CASSAGTSNNEQFF.

The chain uses TRBV6-1 and TRBJ2-3; TRBD2 might be the D (6 bases). Trimming stripped 1 base from V and 7 bases from J, with 18 bases between. In germline, CDR1 is MNHNS, CDR2 SASEGT. This CDR3 has 16 amino acids. CDR3 bases: TGTGCCAGCAGTGAAGGGGGCGGGCGGGGTGGGTATACGCAGTATTTT. Translation: CASSEGGGRGGYTQYF.

The chain employs TRBV23-1 and TRBJ2-5, with D possibly TRBD1 on 6 matching bases. TRBV23-1 is flagged as an ORF with uncertain function. This CDR3 contains 15 residues. V dropped 7 bases and J dropped 5 bases, with 20 bases sitting between them. This CDR3 reads CASIKHRGFGETQYF. The DNA of the CDR3 is TGCGCCAGCATAAAACATAGGGGGTTTGGGGAGACCCAGTACTTC.

The rearrangement links TRBV5-1 to TRBJ2-5; 11 bases map to TRBD1. Germline V gene sequence: CDR1 SGHRS, CDR2 YFSETQ. Trimming cost V 3 bases and J 5 bases; bases outside gene matches: 6. The CDR3 has 15 residues. CDR3 coding DNA: TGCGCCAGCAGCTCCGGGACAGGGGGTCGGGAGACCCAGTACTTC. Translation gives CASSSGTGGRETQYF.

This clone occurred once. The chain joins TRBV19 to TRBJ2-6, with D unresolved. With 3 bases removed from V and 0 bases from J, the gap between germline ends came to 9 bases. The CDR3 loop spans 16 amino acids. Germline V CDR1 and CDR2: LNHDA, SQIVND (reference sequence). CDR3 nucleotides: TGTGCCAGTAGTATGGGCCAGGCCTCTGGGGCCAACGTCCTGACTTTC. Translated, it gives CASSMGQASGANVLTF.

V and J are TRBV4-2 and TRBJ2-3; 8 positions match TRBD2. With V trimmed by 0 bases and J by 6 bases, 8 bases remained unmatched. CDR3 size: 16 residues. Germline V CDR1 and CDR2: LGHNA, YNFKEQ. The CDR3, as DNA: TGTGCCAGCAGCCAAGAGAGTCTAGCGGGTTGGGATACGCAGTATTTT. Residues: CASSQESLAGWDTQYF.

This chain links TRBV7-2 with TRBJ2-7; D is uncertain. Trimming left V 1 base short and J 1 base short, with 8 bases between. This CDR3 is built from 14 residues. CDR1 and CDR2 from the germline V gene are SGHTA and FQGNSA. CDR3 bases: TGTGCCAGCAGCTTAGGCAGGTCGTCCTACGAGCAGTACTTC. Residues: CASSLGRSSYEQYF.

J is TRBJ2-7 and V is TRBV15, with TRBD1 as a possible D gene (5 bases). This CDR3 is built from 12 residues. Per the germline V gene, CDR1 is LNHNV and CDR2 is YYDKDF (reference sequence). V dropped 3 bases and J dropped 5 bases, with 8 bases sitting between them. As DNA, the CDR3 is TGTGCCACCAGCAGCCAGGGTAACGAGCAGTACTTC. Its protein is CATSSQGNEQYF.

J is TRBJ2-1 and V is TRBV5-1; D may be TRBD2 (5 bases). Trimming pared 0 bases from V and 9 bases from J, leaving 16 bases between. The CDR3 loop spans 15 amino acids. Germline V CDR1 and CDR2: SGHRS, YFSETQ. For the CDR3, the DNA is TGCGCCAGCAGCTTGGCTACTAGTGGAGCCAGTGAGCAGTTCTTC. This gives the protein CASSLATSGASEQFF.